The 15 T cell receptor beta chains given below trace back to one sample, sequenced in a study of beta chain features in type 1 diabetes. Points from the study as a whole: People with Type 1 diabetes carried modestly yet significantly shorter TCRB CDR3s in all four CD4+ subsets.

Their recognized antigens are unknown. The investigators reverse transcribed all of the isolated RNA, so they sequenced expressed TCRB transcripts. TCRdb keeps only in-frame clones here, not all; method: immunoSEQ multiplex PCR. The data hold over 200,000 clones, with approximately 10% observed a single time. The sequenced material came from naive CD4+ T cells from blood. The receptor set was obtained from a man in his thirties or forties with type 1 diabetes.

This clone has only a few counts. The CDR3 reads CASSRQPYGYTF. CDR3 DNA sequence: TGTGCCAGCAGTCGACAGCCCTATGGCTACACCTTC. The V call is TRBV7-2, the J call TRBJ1-2; possibly TRBD1 for D (5 bases). The CDR3 is 12 residues long. Germline V lookup: CDR1 SGHTA, CDR2 FQGNSA. The V end lost 6 bases, the J end lost 4 bases, and 9 bases lay between the germline ends.

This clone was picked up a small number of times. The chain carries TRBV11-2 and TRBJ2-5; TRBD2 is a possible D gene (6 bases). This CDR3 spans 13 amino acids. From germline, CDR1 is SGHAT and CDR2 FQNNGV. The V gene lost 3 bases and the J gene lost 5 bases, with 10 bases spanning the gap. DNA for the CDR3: TGTGCCAGCAGCTTTGTTCGGGGGGAGACCCAGTACTTC. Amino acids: CASSFVRGETQYF.

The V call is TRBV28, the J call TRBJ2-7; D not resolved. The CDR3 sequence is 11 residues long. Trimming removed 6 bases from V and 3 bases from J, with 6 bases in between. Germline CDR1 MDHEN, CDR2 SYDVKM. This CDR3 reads CASSSYYEQYF. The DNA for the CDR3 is TGTGCCAGCAGCTCGTACTACGAGCAGTACTTC.

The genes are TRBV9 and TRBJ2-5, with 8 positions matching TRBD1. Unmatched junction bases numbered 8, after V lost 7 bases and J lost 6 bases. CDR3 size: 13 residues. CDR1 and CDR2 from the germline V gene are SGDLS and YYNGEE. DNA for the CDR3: TGTGCCAGCGGATCGGACAGGGAGAAGACCCAGTACTTC. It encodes CASGSDREKTQYF. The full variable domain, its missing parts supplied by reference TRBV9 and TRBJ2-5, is DSGVTQTPKHLITATGQRVTLRCSPRSGDLSVYWYQQSLDQGLQFLIQYYNGEERAKGNILERFSAQQFPDLHSELNLSSLELGDSALYFCASGSDREKTQYFGPGTRLLVL.

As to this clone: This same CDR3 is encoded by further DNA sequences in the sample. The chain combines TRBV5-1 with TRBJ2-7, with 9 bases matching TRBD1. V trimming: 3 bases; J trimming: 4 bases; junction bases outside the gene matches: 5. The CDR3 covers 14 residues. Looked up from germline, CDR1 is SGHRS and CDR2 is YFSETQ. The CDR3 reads CASSSGTGTYEQYF. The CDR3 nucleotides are TGCGCCAGCAGCTCTGGGACAGGGACGTACGAGCAGTACTTC. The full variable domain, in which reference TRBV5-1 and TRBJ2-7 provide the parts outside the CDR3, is KAGVTQTPRYLIKTRGQQVTLSCSPISGHRSVSWYQQTPGQGLQFLFEYFSETQRNKGNFPGRFSGRQFSNSRSEMNVSTLELGDSALYLCASSSGTGTYEQYFGPGTRLTVT.

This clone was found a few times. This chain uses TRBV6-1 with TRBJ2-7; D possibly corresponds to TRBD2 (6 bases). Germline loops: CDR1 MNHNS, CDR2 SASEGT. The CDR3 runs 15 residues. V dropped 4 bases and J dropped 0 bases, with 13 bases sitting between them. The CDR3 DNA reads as TGTGCCAGCAGTGCCTGGGACTCCCGCTCCTACGAGCAGTACTTC. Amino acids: CASSAWDSRSYEQYF.

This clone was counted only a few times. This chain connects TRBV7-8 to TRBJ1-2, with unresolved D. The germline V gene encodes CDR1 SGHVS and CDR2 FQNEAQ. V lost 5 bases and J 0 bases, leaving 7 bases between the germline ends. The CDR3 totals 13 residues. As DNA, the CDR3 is TGTGCCAGCAGCCTTACAGCTAACTATGGCTACACCTTC. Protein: CASSLTANYGYTF.

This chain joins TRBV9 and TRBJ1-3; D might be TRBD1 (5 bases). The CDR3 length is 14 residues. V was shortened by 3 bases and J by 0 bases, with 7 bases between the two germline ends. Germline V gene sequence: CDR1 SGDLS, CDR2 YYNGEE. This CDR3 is CASSEGLSGNTIYF. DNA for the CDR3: TGTGCCAGCAGCGAGGGGCTCTCTGGAAACACCATATATTTT.

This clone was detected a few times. The CDR3 loop is CASRERGGRTDTQYF. The CDR3 coding sequence is TGTGCCAGTAGAGAGCGGGGGGGACGCACAGATACGCAGTATTTT. This chain joins TRBV19 and TRBJ2-3; 10 bases match TRBD2. V lost 6 bases and J lost 1; bases outside the gene matches: 4. This CDR3 contains 15 residues. Germline V gene sequence: CDR1 LNHDA, CDR2 SQIVND (reference sequence).

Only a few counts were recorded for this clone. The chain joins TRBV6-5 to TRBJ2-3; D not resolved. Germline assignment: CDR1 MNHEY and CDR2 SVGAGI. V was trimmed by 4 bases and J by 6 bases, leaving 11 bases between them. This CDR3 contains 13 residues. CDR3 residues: CASSSSEWDTQYF. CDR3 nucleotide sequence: TGTGCCAGCAGTTCCTCCGAGTGGGATACGCAGTATTTT.

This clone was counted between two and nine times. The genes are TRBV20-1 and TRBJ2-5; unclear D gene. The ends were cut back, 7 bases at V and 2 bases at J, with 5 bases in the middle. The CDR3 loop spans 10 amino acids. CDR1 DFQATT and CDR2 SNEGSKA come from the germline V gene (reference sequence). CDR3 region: CSVVQETQYF. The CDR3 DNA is TGCAGTGTTGTACAAGAGACCCAGTACTTC.

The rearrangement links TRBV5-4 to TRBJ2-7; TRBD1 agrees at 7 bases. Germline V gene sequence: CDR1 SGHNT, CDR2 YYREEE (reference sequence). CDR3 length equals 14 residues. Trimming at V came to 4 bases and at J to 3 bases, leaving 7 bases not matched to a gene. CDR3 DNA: TGTGCCAGCAGCCGGACCGGGACAGTCTACGAGCAGTACTTC. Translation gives CASSRTGTVYEQYF.

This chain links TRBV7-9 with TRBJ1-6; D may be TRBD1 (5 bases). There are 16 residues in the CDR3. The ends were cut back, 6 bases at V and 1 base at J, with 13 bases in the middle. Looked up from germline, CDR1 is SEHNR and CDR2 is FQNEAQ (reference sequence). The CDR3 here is CASRKQDRSYNSPLHF. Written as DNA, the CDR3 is TGTGCCAGCAGAAAACAGGATAGATCCTATAATTCACCCCTCCACTTT.

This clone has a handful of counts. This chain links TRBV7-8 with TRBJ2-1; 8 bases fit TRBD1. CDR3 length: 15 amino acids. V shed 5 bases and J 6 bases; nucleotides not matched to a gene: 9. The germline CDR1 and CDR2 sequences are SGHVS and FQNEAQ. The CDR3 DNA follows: TGTGCCAGCAGCGCGGACAGGGTATTATTCAATGAGCAGTTCTTC. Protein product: CASSADRVLFNEQFF.

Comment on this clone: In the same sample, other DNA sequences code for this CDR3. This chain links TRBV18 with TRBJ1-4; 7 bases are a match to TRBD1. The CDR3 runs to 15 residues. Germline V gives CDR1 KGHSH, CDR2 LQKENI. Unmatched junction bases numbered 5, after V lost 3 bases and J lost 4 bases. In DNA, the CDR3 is TGTGCCAGCTCACCGACGACAGGGAGTAATGAAAAACTGTTTTTT. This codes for CASSPTTGSNEKLFF.